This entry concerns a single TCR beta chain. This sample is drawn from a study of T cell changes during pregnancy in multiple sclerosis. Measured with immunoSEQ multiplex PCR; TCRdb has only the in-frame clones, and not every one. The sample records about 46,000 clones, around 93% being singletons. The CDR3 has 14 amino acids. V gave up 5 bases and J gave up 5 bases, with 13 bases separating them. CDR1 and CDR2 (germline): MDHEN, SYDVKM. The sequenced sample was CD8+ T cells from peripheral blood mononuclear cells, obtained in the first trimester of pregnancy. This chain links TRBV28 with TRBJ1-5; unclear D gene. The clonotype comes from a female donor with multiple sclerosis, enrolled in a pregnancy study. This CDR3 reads CASSLSLNYQPQHF. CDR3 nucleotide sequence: TGTGCCAGCAGTCTCTCACTAAACTATCAGCCCCAGCATTTT. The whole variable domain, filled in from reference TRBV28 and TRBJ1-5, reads DVKVTQSSRYLVKRTGEKVFLECVQDMDHENMFWYRQDPGLGLRLIYFSYDVKMKEKGDIPEGYSVSREKKERFSLILESASTNQTSMYLCASSLSLNYQPQHFGDGTRLSIL.